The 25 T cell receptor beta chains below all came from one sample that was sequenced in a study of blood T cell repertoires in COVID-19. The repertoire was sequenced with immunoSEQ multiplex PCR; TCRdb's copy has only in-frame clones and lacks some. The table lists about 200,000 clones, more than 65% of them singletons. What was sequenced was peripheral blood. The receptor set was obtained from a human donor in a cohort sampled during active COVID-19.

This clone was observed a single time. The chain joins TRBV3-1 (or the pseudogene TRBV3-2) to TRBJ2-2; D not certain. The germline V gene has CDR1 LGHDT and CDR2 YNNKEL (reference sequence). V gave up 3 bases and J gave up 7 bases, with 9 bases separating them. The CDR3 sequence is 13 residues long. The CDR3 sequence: CASSHPIGGELFF. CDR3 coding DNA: TGTGCCAGCAGCCATCCTATCGGCGGGGAGCTGTTTTTT.

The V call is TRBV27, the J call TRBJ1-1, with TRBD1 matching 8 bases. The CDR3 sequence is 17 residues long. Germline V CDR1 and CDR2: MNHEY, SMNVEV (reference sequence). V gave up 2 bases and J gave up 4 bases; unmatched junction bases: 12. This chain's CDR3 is CASSLEKGQGWGTEAFF. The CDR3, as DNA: TGTGCCAGCAGTTTAGAGAAAGGACAGGGCTGGGGCACTGAAGCTTTCTTT.

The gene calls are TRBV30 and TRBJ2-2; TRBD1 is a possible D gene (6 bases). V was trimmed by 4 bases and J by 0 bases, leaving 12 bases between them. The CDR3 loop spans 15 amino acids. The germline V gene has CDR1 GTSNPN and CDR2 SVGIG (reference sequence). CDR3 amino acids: CAWIQKGANTGELFF. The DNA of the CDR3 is TGTGCCTGGATTCAGAAGGGGGCGAACACCGGGGAGCTGTTTTTT.

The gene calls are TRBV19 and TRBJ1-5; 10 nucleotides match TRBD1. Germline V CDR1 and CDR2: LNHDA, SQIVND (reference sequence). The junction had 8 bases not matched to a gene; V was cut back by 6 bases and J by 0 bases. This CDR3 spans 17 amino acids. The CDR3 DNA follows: TGTGCCAGTAGAGAGACAGGGGGCCCCTATAGCAATCAGCCCCAGCATTTT. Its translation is CASRETGGPYSNQPQHF.

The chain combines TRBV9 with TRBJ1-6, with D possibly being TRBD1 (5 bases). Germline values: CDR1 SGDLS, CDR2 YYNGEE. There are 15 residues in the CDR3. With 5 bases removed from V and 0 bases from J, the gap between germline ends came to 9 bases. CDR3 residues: CASRRDSSYNSPLHF. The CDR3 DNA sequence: TGTGCCAGCAGGAGAGACAGCTCCTATAATTCACCCCTCCACTTT.

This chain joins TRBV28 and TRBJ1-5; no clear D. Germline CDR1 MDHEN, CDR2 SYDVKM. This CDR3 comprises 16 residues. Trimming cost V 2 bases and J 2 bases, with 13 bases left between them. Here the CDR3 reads CASSLVSSLGNQPQHF. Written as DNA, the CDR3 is TGTGCCAGCAGTTTAGTTAGCAGCCTAGGCAATCAGCCCCAGCATTTT. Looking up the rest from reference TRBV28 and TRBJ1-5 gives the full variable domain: DVKVTQSSRYLVKRTGEKVFLECVQDMDHENMFWYRQDPGLGLRLIYFSYDVKMKEKGDIPEGYSVSREKKERFSLILESASTNQTSMYLCASSLVSSLGNQPQHFGDGTRLSIL.

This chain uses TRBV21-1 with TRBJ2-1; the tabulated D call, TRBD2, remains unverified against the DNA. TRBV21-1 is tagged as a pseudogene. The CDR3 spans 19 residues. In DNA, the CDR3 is TGTGCCAGCAGCAGCGCCAGGAGGAGCGGGAGGGCCACCTACAATGAGCAGTTCTTC. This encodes CASSSARRSGRATYNEQFF.

The DNA of the CDR3 is TGTGCCAGCAGCGACCCGGGACAGGGGAACTATGGCTACACCTTC. Translation: CASSDPGQGNYGYTF. The chain has TRBV28 and TRBJ1-2; TRBD1 matches 10 bases. The CDR3 has 15 residues. Germline CDR1 reads MDHEN; CDR2 reads SYDVKM. The ends lost 6 bases at V and 2 bases at J; junction bases unmatched: 6.

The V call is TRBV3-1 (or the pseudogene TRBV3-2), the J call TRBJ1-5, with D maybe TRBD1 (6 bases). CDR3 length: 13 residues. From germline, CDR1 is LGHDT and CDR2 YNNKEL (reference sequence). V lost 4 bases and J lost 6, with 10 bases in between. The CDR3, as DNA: TGTGCCAGCAGCCGCCAAGGGGGTCAGCCCCAGCATTTT. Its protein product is CASSRQGGQPQHF.

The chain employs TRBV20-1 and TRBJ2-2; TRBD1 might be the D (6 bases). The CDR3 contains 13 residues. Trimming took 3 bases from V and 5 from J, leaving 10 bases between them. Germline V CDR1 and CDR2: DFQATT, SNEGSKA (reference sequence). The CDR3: CSASRQGTGELFF. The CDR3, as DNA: TGCAGTGCTAGTCGGCAGGGGACCGGGGAGCTGTTTTTT.

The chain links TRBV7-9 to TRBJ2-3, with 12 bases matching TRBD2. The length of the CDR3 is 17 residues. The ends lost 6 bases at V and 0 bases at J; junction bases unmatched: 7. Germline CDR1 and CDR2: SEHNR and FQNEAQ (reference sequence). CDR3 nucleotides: TGTGCCAGCAGTTTCGGACTAGCGGGGATGAGCACAGATACGCAGTATTTT. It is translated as CASSFGLAGMSTDTQYF.

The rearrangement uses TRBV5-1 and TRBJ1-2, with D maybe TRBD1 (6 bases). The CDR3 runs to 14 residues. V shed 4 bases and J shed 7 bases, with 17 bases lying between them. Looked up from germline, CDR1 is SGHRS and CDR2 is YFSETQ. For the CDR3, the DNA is TGCGCCAGCAGCAGAATTTCGACAGGCGGTGGCTACACCTTC. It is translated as CASSRISTGGGYTF.

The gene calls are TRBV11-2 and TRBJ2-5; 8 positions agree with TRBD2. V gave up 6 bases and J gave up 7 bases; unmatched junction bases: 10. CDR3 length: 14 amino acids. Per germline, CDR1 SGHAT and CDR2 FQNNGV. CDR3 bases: TGTGCCAGCAGACGGAGCGGGAGTAGTGGGACCCAGTACTTC. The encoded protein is CASRRSGSSGTQYF.

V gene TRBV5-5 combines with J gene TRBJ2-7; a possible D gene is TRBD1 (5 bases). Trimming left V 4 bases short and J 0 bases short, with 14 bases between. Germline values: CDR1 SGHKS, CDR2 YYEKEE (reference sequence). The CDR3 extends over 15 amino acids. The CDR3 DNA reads TGTGCCAGCAGCAACGAGGACACCCACTCCTACGAGCAGTACTTC. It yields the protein CASSNEDTHSYEQYF. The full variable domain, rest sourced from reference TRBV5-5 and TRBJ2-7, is DAGVTQSPTHLIKTRGQQVTLRCSPISGHKSVSWYQQVLGQGPQFIFQYYEKEERGRGNFPDRFSARQFPNYSSELNVNALLLGDSALYLCASSNEDTHSYEQYFGPGTRLTVT.

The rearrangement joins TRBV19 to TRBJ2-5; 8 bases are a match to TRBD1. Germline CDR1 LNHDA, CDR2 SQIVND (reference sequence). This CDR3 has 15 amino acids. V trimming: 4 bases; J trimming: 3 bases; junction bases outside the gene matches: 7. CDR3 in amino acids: CASSTQRTGKETQYF. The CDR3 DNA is TGTGCCAGTAGTACGCAACGGACAGGGAAAGAGACCCAGTACTTC.

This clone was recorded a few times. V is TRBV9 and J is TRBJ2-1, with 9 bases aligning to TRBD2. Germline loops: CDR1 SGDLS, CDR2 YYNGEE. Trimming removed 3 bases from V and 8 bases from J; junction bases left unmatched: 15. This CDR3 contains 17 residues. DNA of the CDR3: TGTGCCAGCAGCGAGCCCCAGGGTAGCGGGAGTTCGTATGAGCAGTTCTTC. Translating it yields CASSEPQGSGSSYEQFF.

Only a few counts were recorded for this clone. CDR3 coding DNA: TGTGCCAGCAGCTTGGAGGAGAGCGGGAGGCCCACAGATACGCAGTATTTT. Its protein is CASSLEESGRPTDTQYF. The gene calls are TRBV5-6 and TRBJ2-3; 9 bases fit TRBD2. Trimming removed 0 bases from V and 2 bases from J; junction bases left unmatched: 7. This CDR3 region has 17 residues. Germline values: CDR1 SGHDT, CDR2 YYEEEE.

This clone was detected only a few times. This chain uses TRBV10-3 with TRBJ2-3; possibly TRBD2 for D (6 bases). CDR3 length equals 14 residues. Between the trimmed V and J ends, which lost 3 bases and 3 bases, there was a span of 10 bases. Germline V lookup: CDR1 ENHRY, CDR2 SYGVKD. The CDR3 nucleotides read TGTGCCATCAGTGATGCGGGGCCGACAGATACGCAGTATTTT. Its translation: CAISDAGPTDTQYF.

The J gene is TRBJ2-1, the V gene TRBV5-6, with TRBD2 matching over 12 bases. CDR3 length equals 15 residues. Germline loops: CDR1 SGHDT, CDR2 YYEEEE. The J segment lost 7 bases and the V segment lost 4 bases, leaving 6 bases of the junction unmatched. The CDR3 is CASSMGLAGGNEQFF. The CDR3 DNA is TGTGCCAGCAGCATGGGACTAGCGGGTGGGAATGAGCAGTTCTTC.

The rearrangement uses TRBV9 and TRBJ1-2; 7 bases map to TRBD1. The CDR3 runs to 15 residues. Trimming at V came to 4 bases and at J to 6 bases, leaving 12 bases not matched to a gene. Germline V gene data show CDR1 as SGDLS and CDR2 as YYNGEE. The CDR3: CASSTPGQRTNGYTF. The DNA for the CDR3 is TGTGCCAGCAGCACACCGGGACAGAGGACAAATGGCTACACCTTC. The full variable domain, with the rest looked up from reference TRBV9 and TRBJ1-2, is DSGVTQTPKHLITATGQRVTLRCSPRSGDLSVYWYQQSLDQGLQFLIQYYNGEERAKGNILERFSAQQFPDLHSELNLSSLELGDSALYFCASSTPGQRTNGYTFGSGTRLTVV.

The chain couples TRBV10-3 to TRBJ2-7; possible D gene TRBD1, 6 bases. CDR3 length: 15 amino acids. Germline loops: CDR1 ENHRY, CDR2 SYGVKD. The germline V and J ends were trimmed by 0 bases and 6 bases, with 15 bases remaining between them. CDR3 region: CAISESVQGSGEQYF. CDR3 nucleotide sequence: TGTGCCATCAGTGAGTCGGTACAGGGATCGGGCGAGCAGTACTTC.

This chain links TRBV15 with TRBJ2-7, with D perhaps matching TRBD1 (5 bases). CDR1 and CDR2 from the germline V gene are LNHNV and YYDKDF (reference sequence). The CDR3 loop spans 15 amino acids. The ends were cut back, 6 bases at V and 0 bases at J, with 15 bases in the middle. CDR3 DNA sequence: TGTGCCACCAGGCAGGGTTATGACAGCTCCTACGAGCAGTACTTC. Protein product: CATRQGYDSSYEQYF.

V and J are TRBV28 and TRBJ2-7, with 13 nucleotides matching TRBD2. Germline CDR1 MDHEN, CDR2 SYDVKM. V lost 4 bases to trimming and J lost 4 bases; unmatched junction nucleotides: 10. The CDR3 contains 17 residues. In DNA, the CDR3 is TGTGCCAGCAGTTCCCAGACTAGCGGGAGGTTCGGGTACGAGCAGTACTTC. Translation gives CASSSQTSGRFGYEQYF.

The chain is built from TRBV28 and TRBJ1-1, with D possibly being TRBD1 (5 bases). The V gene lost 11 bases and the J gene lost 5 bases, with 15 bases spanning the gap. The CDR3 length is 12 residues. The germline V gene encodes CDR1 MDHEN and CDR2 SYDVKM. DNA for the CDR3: TGTGCCGCATCTAGGGGTGGGACTGAAGCTTTCTTT. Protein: CAASRGGTEAFF.

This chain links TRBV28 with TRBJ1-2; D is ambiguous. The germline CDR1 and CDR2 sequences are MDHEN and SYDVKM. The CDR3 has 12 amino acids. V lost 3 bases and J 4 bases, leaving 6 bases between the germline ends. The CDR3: CASSLSVYGYTF. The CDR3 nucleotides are TGTGCCAGCAGTTTGTCCGTCTATGGCTACACCTTC.